The clone carrying this T cell receptor (beta chain) came up a few times. The source of the sample is a study of CD8 T cells in Susac syndrome. RNA in amounts of roughly 0.45 to 1 ug was reverse transcribed with random hexamers. TCRdb fed the immunoSEQ multiplex PCR reads into MiXCR, producing one record per CDR3 protein. The table has around 190,000 distinct CDR3 sequences, approximately 95% seen once; the top ten hold 0.15% to 0.2%. Deletions cut 3 bases from V and 3 bases from J, with 9 bases between. Germline V gene data show CDR1 as SGHAT and CDR2 as FQNNGV. The CDR3 is made up of 13 amino acids.

The sample taken for sequencing was CD8+ T cells from PBMCs. The chain is built from TRBV11-2 and TRBJ2-7; D uncertain. This TCR came from a human donor with multiple sclerosis. The CDR3 region is CASSFAGVYEQYF. For the CDR3, the DNA is TGTGCCAGCAGCTTCGCAGGAGTCTACGAGCAGTACTTC.